The sequence of this T cell receptor beta chain was determined in a study of T-cell memory formation after mild COVID-19. Findings and caveats of the study: Day 37-peaking second-wave clones had unconfirmed SARS-CoV-2 specificity.

TCRdb processed the 5' RACE reads anew with MiXCR; each CDR3 protein has one entry. The table has hundreds of thousands of distinct CDR3 sequences, over 7% seen once; the top ten hold roughly 22%. This clonotype was seen repeatedly, ten times or more. Its antigen is still unknown. Sequenced material: PBMCs or a T cell subset sorted from them (not recorded which). The sequence was obtained from a man aged 18 to 35 who had mild COVID-19 (a few samples of this study predate the infection). Cell type and time point are not known.

The CDR3 sequence: CASSRDRASADTQYF. CDR3 nucleotide sequence: TGTGCCAGCAGTCGGGACAGGGCTAGTGCCGATACGCAGTATTTT. The V and J genes are TRBV9 and TRBJ2-3, with 9 bases lining up with TRBD1. The CDR3 totals 15 residues. Germline V gene data show CDR1 as SGDLS and CDR2 as YYNGEE. The ends lost 5 bases at V and 6 bases at J; junction bases unmatched: 10.